Listed below are T cell receptor beta chains from one sample, sequenced in a study of PD-1 blockade in classical Hodgkin lymphoma. The assay was immunoSEQ multiplex PCR, and TCRdb's table has in-frame clones only and misses some. The data show roughly 20,000 clones, 80% to 90% seen once. Material: peripheral blood mononuclear cells (PBMCs), obtained before the second cycle of nivolumab. The receptors originated from a human donor with classical Hodgkin lymphoma. Each CDR3 is given with its conserved first and last residue. The order of the fields is V gene, CDR3 protein.

v_call: TRBV7-9; cdr3_aa: CASSFGGMGAETQYF
v_call: TRBV5-1; cdr3_aa: CASSLGQPTDTQYF
v_call: TRBV25-1; cdr3_aa: CASSEVFLGVNEQFF
v_call: TRBV7-9; cdr3_aa: CASSFLGLAARSYEQYF
v_call: TRBV10-3; cdr3_aa: CAISGLAGGLDTQYF
v_call: TRBV25-1; cdr3_aa: CASSPGTGGQYF
v_call: TRBV19; cdr3_aa: CASSFYSLGVANEKLFF
v_call: TRBV6-5; cdr3_aa: CASDGGGGRNEQYF
v_call: TRBV5-1; cdr3_aa: CASSHSGAYEQYF
v_call: TRBV6-1; cdr3_aa: CASSVEVGSYNEQFF
v_call: TRBV27; cdr3_aa: CASAQGAVDGYTF
v_call: TRBV11-2; cdr3_aa: CASSFLIGGNTEAFF
v_call: TRBV7-2; cdr3_aa: CASSTAGGRADTQYF
v_call: TRBV10-1; cdr3_aa: CASRTGGPFTDTQYF
v_call: TRBV7-8; cdr3_aa: CASSLVTGVYEQYF
v_call: TRBV11-1; cdr3_aa: CASSAGIGWQNEKLFF
v_call: TRBV4-2; cdr3_aa: CASSQETGNQPQHF
v_call: TRBV5-1; cdr3_aa: CASSLGLAGATYNEQFF
v_call: TRBV6-5; cdr3_aa: CASSPTVADTQYF
v_call: TRBV5-1; cdr3_aa: CASSQQDSYGQYF
v_call: TRBV5-4; cdr3_aa: CASSFGGLAKNIQYF
v_call: TRBV12-5; cdr3_aa: CASGLVEKWYRGNQPQHF
v_call: TRBV11-2; cdr3_aa: CASRGHPNTEAFF
v_call: TRBV6-5; cdr3_aa: CASSYSAGGPETQYF
v_call: TRBV7-8; cdr3_aa: CASSLEGPNTEAFF
v_call: TRBV4-2; cdr3_aa: CASSRSMNTEAFF
v_call: TRBV21-1; cdr3_aa: CASSSLDETEAFF
v_call: TRBV6-5; cdr3_aa: CASRGQGGDTQYF
v_call: TRBV9; cdr3_aa: CASSGGGPGNTIYF
v_call: TRBV4-2; cdr3_aa: CASSQDEGIGVQYF
v_call: TRBV19; cdr3_aa: CASSMRGINADEQYF